Below, 7 T cell receptor beta chains from the same sample are listed, as sequenced in a study of cytomegalovirus exposure and HLA in healthy donors (dated by TCRdb to about 2017). Libraries came from the immunoSEQ multiplex PCR assay. For the multiplex PCR, a mixture combining 60 forward primers for TCR Vbeta segments and 13 reverse primers for TCR Jbeta segments was used. The table was pulled from immuneACCESS by TCRdb, which kept in-frame rearrangements only. Such tables lose some clones; where checked, under half of the loss comes from unresolved V genes, and the rest has no known cause. The sample's table lists a count of 150,000 or so clones. Over 1.5% of the sample is in the top ten clones. Sequenced: PBMCs. These receptors were obtained from a woman aged 40 to 50 in good health and CMV-seropositive.

V usage is TRBV19 and J usage is TRBJ1-4; D not certain. V was clipped by 5 bases and J by 8 bases, with 9 bases between them. This CDR3 has 12 residues. From germline, CDR1 is LNHDA and CDR2 SQIVND (reference sequence). CDR3 in amino acids: CASSEENEKLFF. The CDR3 bases are TGTGCCAGTAGTGAGGAGAACGAAAAACTGTTTTTT. Together with reference TRBV19 and TRBJ1-4, the CDR3 gives the full variable domain: DGGITQSPKYLFRKEGQNVTLSCEQNLNHDAMYWYRQDPGQGLRLIYYSQIVNDFQKGDIAEGYSVSREKKESFPLTVTSAQKNPTAFYLCASSEENEKLFFGSGTQLSVL.

The rearrangement links TRBV6-1 to TRBJ2-5, with a possible D match to TRBD1 (6 bases). The J call could be wrong; TRBJ2-7 is a better fit for the DNA end. Germline V gene sequence: CDR1 MNHNS, CDR2 SASEGT. CDR3 length equals 13 residues. CDR3 in DNA: TGTGCCAGCATCAGGGTAGGGGGCTACGAGCAGTACTTC. Translation: CASIRVGGYEQYF.

The chain combines TRBV19 with TRBJ1-2; D remains ambiguous. The CDR3 length is 14 residues. The germline V gene encodes CDR1 LNHDA and CDR2 SQIVND (reference sequence). Trimming removed 9 bases at V and 2 bases at J, with 16 bases between. CDR3 in amino acids: CASTKFSSNYGYTF. The CDR3 DNA follows: TGTGCCAGCACCAAGTTCAGTTCCAACTATGGCTACACCTTC.

The rearrangement uses TRBV5-1 and TRBJ1-3; 7 bases are a match to TRBD1. Germline trimming cut 1 base from V and 0 bases from J; bases unmatched to any gene: 4. Per the germline V gene, CDR1 is SGHRS and CDR2 is YFSETQ. The CDR3 extends over 16 amino acids. Here the CDR3 reads CASSLRTGYSGNTIYF. The CDR3 nucleotides read TGCGCCAGCAGCTTGAGGACAGGCTACTCTGGAAACACCATATATTTT.

The V and J genes are TRBV7-9 and TRBJ2-1; D possibly corresponds to TRBD2 (5 bases). The V gene's germline CDR1 is SEHNR and CDR2 FQNEAQ (reference sequence). The CDR3 runs 15 residues. V lost 4 bases and J lost 10, with 20 bases in between. The CDR3 DNA is TGTGCCAGCAGCTCCCGAACCGGACTTTCGAAGGAGCAGTTCTTC. Translated, it gives CASSSRTGLSKEQFF.

The chain has TRBV28 and TRBJ1-2; D remains ambiguous. Germline V CDR1 and CDR2: MDHEN, SYDVKM. The CDR3 spans 14 residues. V was cut by 3 bases and J by 6 bases, with 14 bases left in between. CDR3 sequence (DNA): TGTGCCAGCAGTTTTGGAACAGAACATGATGGCTACACCTTC. Its protein product is CASSFGTEHDGYTF.

This chain links TRBV2 with TRBJ2-2; D is unresolved. Deletions cut 4 bases from V and 4 bases from J, with 13 bases between. Germline V gene data show CDR1 as SNHLY and CDR2 as FYNNEI. CDR3 length: 15 residues. In nucleotides, the CDR3 is TGTGCCAGCAGTGTCGGCAGGCCGAGCACCGGGGAGCTGTTTTTT. Encoded protein: CASSVGRPSTGELFF.